What follows is one TCR beta chain and its context. Its antigen is currently not known. Base qualities are not at hand, and no much larger clone is one base apart. Libraries were made using the immunoSEQ multiplex PCR assay. TCRdb re-hosts the immuneACCESS table, in-frame sequences only. Its copies lack some clones; in the studies checked, an unresolved V gene accounts for under half of them, and the cause for the rest is not known. Counted in this sample were fewer than 85,000 clones; nearly 95% of them appeared once. The ten largest clones represent under 1.2% of the sample. The sample comes from a study of T cell changes during pregnancy in multiple sclerosis (dated by TCRdb to the late 2010s). Study-level background: In women with multiple sclerosis, the researchers looked at how the T cell repertoire shifted as pregnancy progressed.

The CDR3 goes from the cysteine to the phenylalanine over 14 residues. Here the CDR3 DNA is all that survives: 42 bases in frame from base 1. The germline V gene supplies CDR1 SGHRS and CDR2 YFSETQ. V is shortened by 4 bases, J by 1 base, and the region joining them spans 11 bases. The receptor chain draws on TRBV5-1 and TRBJ2-5; a tentative D match to TRBD2 spans 6 bases. Sequencing was performed on peripheral blood, taken in the second trimester of pregnancy. This TCR derives from a female donor with multiple sclerosis, enrolled in a pregnancy study. The CDR3 sequence is CASSPGLSQETQYF. The bases are TGCGCCAGCAGCCCGGGACTGAGCCAAGAGACCCAGTACTTC. The variable domain in full, with residues beyond the CDR3 obtained from the reference TRBV5-1 and TRBJ2-5 genes, is KAGVTQTPRYLIKTRGQQVTLSCSPISGHRSVSWYQQTPGQGLQFLFEYFSETQRNKGNFPGRFSGRQFSNSRSEMNVSTLELGDSALYLCASSPGLSQETQYFGPGTRLLVL.